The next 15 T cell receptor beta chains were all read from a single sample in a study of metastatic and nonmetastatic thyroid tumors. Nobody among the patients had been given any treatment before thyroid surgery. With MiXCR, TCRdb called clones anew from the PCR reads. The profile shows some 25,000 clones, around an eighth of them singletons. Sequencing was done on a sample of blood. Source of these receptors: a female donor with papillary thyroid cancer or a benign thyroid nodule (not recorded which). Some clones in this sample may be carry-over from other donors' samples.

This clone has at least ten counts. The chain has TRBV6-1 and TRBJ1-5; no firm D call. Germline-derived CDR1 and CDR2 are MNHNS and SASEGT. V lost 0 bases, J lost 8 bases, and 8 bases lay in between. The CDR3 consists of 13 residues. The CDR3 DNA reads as TGTGCCAGCAGTGAAGCTCCGGAGAAGCCCCAGCATTTT. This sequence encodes CASSEAPEKPQHF.

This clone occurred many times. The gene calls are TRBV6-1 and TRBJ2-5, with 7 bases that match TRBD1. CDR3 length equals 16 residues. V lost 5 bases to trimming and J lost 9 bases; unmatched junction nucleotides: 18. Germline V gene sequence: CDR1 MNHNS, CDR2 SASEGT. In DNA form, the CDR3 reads TGTGCCAGCAGTCACCCGGACAGGAATCCCCCGTTGGCCCAGTACTTC. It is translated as CASSHPDRNPPLAQYF.

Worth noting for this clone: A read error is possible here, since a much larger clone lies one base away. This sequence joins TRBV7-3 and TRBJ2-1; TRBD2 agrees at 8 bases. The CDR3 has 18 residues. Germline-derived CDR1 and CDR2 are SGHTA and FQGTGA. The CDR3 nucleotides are TGTGCCAGCAGCTCTAACGGGCGGGAGGCCAGCTCCTATAATGAGCAGTTCTTC. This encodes CASSSNGREASSYNEQFF.

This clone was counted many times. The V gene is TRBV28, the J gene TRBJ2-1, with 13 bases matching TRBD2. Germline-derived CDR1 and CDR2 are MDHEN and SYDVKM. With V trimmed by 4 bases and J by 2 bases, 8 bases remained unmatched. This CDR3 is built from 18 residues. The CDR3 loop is CASSSTSGRAGAYNEQFF. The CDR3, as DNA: TGTGCCAGCAGTTCCACTAGCGGGAGGGCCGGGGCCTACAATGAGCAGTTCTTC.

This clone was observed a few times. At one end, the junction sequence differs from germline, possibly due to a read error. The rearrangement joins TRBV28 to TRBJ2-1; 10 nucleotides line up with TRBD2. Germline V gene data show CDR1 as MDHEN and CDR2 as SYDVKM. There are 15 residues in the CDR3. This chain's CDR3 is CASSPGYEREGPEIF. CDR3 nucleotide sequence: TGTGCCAGCAGCCCCGGGTATGAGCGGGAGGGGCCGGAAATCTTC.

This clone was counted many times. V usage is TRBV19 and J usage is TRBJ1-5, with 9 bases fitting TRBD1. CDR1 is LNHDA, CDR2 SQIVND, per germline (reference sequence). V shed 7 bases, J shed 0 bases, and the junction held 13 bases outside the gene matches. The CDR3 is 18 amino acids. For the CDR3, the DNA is TGTGCCAGTAAGCCTACAGGGGGCTACTTGTTTAGCAATCAGCCCCAGCATTTT. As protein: CASKPTGGYLFSNQPQHF.

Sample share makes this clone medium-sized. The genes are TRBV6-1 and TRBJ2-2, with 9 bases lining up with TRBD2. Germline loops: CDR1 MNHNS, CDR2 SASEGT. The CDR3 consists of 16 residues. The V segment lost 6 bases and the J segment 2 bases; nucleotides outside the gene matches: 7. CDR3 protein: CASRRGGPINTGELFF. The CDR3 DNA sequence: TGTGCCAGCAGGCGGGGGGGTCCCATTAACACCGGGGAGCTGTTTTTT.

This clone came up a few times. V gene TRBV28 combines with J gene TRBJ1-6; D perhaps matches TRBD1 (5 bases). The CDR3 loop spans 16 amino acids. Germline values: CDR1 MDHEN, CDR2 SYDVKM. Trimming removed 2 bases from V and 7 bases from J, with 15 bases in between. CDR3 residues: CASSLDPDTRNSPLHF. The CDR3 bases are TGTGCCAGCAGTTTAGATCCGGACACCCGGAATTCACCCCTCCACTTT.

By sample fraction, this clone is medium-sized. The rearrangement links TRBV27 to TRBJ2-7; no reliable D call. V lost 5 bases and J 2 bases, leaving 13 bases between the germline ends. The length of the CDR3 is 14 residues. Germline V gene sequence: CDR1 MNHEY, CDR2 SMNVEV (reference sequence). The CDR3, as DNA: TGTGCCAGCAGTACCGGCATGGGCGCCTACGAGCAGTACTTC. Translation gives CASSTGMGAYEQYF.

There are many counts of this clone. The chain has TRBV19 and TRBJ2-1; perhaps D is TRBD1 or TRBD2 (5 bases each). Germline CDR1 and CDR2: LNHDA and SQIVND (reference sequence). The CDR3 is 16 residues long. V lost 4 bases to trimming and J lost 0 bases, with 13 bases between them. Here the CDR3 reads CASSTAGTRSYNEQFF. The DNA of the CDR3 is TGTGCCAGTAGTACTGCCGGGACCCGCTCCTACAATGAGCAGTTCTTC.

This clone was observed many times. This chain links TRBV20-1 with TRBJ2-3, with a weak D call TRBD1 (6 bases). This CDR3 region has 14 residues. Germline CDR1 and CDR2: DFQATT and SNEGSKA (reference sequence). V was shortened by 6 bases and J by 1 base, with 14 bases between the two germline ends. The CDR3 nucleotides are TGCAGTGCCCCCGAGGCAGGGGGCACAGATACGCAGTATTTT. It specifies CSAPEAGGTDTQYF.

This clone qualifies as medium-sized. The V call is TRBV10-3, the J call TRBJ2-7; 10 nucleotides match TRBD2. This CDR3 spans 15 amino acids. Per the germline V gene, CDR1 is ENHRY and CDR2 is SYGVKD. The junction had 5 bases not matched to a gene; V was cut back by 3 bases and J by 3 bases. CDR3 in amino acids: CAISDTASGSYEQYF. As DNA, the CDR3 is TGTGCCATCAGTGATACGGCTAGCGGGAGCTACGAGCAGTACTTC.

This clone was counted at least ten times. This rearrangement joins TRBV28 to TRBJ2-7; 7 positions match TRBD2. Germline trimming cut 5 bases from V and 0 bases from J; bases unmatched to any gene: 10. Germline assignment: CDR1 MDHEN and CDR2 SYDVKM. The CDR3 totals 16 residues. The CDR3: CASSIPGAGNSYEQYF. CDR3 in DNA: TGTGCCAGCAGTATCCCGGGAGCGGGAAACTCCTACGAGCAGTACTTC.

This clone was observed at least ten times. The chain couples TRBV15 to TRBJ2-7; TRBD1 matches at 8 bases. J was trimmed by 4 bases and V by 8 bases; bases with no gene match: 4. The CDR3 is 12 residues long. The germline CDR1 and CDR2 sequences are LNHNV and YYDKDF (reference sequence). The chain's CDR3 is CATGQGRYEQYF. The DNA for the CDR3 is TGTGCCACCGGACAGGGTCGGTACGAGCAGTACTTC.

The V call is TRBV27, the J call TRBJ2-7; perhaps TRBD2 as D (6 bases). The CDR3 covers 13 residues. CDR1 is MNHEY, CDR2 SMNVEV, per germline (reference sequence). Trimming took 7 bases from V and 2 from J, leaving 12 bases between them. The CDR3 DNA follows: TGTGCCAGCACGGCGGGGACTGCCTACGAGCAGTACTTC. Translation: CASTAGTAYEQYF.